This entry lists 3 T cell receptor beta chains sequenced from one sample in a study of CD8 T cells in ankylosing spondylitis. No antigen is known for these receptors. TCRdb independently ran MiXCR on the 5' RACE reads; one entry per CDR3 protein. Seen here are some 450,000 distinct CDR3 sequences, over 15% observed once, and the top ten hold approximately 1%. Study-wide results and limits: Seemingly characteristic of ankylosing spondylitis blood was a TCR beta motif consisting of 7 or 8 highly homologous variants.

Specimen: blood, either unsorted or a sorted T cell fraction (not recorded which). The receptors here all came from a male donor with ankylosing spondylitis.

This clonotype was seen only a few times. CDR3 in amino acids: CASSLPGQGAGVYF. The DNA for the CDR3 is TGTGCCAGCAGCCTCCCGGGACAGGGGGCCGGGGTGTATTTT. The rearrangement joins TRBV11-1 to TRBJ2-3; 12 nucleotides align to TRBD1. CDR1 SGHAT and CDR2 FQDESV come from the germline V gene (reference sequence). The ends lost 5 bases at V and 14 bases at J; junction bases unmatched: 11. The CDR3 has 14 residues.

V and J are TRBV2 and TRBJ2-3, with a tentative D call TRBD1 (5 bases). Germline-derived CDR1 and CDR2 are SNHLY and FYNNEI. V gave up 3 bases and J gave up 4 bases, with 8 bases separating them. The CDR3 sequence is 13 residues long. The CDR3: CASSDQGSDTQYF. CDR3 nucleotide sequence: TGTGCCAGCAGTGATCAGGGTTCAGATACGCAGTATTTT.

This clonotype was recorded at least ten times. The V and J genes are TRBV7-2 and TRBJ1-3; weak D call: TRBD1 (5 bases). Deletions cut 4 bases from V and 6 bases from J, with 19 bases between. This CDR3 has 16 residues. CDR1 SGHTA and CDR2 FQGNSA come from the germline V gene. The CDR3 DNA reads TGTGCCAGCAGCTCACTGGGGGGAGACGGAACAAACACCATATATTTT. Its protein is CASSSLGGDGTNTIYF.